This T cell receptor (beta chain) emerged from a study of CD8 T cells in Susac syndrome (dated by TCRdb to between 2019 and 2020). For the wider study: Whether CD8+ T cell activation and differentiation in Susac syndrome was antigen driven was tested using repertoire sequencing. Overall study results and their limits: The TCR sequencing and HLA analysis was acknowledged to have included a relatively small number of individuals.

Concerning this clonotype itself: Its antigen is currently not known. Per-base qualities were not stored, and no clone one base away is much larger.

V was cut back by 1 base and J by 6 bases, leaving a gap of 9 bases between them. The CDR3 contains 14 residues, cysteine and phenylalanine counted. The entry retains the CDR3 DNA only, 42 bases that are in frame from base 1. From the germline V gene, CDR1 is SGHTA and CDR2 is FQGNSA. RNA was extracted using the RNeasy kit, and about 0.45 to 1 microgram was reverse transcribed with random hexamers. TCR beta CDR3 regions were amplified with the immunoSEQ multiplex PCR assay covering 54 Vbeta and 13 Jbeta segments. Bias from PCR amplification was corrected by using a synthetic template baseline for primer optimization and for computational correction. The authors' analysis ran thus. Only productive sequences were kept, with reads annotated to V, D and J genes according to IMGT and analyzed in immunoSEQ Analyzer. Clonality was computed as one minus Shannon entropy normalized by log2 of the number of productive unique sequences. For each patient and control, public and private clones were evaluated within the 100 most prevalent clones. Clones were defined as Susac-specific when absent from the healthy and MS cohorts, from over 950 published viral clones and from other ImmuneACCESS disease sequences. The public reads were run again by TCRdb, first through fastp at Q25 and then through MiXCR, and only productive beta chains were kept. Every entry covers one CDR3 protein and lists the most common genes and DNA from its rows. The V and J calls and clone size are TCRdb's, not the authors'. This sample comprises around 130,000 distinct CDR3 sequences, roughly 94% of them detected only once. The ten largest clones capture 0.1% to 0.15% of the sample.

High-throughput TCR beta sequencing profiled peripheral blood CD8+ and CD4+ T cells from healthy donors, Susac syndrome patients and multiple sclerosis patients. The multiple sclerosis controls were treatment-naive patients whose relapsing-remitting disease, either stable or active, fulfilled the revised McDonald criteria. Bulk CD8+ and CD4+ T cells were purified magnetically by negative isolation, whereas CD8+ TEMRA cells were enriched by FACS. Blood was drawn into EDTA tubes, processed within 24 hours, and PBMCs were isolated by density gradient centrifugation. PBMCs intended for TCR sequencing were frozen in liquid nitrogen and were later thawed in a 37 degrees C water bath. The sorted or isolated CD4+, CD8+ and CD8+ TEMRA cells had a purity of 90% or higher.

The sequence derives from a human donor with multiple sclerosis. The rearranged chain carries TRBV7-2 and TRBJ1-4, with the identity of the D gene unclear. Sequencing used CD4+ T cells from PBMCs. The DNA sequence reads TGTGCCAGCAGCTTAGGGGGAGGCGATGAAAAACTGTTTTTT. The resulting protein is CASSLGGGDEKLFF.